There are many counts of the clone carrying this T cell receptor (beta chain). Amplification yielded TCR beta CDR3 regions, with RNA transcripts as the source. Researchers ran a first-round RT-PCR on the TCR CDR3 using the HTBI primer set. One entry per CDR3 protein, called by TCRdb with MiXCR from the multiplex PCR reads. Of around 350,000 distinct CDR3 sequences in the sample, roughly 15% are singletons; the top ten hold roughly a fifth. The length of the CDR3 is 15 residues. V was cut by 3 bases and J by 4 bases, with 12 bases left in between. Researchers barred patients who had uncontrolled infection, other autoimmune disease, pregnancy or lactation. These data are taken from a study of T cells in Graves' hyperthyroidism and ophthalmopathy.

This chain connects TRBV12-3 or TRBV12-4 to TRBJ2-2, with a tentative D call TRBD1 (6 bases). Sample: blood. This clonotype originated in a woman in her twenties or thirties with Graves' ophthalmopathy. CDR3 in amino acids: CASSFHRVSTGELFF. The CDR3 DNA reads as TGTGCCAGCAGTTTTCACAGGGTGTCCACCGGGGAGCTGTTTTTT.